A single T cell receptor (beta chain) is shown here with its context. Its target is not known. CDR1 and CDR2 (germline): MNHNY, SVGAGI (reference sequence). V was shortened by 2 bases and J by 5 bases, with 12 bases between the two germline ends. This CDR3 spans 14 amino acids. The table came from immunoSEQ multiplex PCR; TCRdb's copy has only in-frame clones and leaves some out. This table holds 2 million to 2.5 million clones, approximately 95% found once. This specimen belongs to a study of shared clonotypes between healthy human individuals. General study results and limits: Rarefaction revealed incomplete sorted-subset sequencing despite large depth. Estimated richness values were generally larger in naive subsets than in memory subsets. Clonotype sharing among donors was expected to depend on sequencing depth. Against clonotypes common to all four donors, non-shared ones had lower generation probabilities.

The sample consisted of naive CD4+ T cells from PBMCs. As for subset: CD45RA+ positively selected. This receptor was identified in a man in his late teens or twenties in good health. Some clones in this sample may be carry-over from other donors' samples. V and J are TRBV6-6 and TRBJ2-5; unclear D gene. The CDR3, as DNA: TGTGCCAGCAGTTACATTACCTCTGATGAGACCCAGTACTTC. Translation: CASSYITSDETQYF.